The rows below give T cell receptor beta chains drawn from one sample of a study of shared clonotypes between healthy human individuals. Here immunoSEQ multiplex PCR was the method, and the copy in TCRdb shows in-frame clones only, minus some. The sample records some 2,400,000 clones, 90% to 97% being singletons. Sequenced sample: naive CD4+ T cells sorted from blood. The receptors originated from a man between 18 and 29 years old in good health. Each CDR3 is given with its conserved first and last residue. The D gene is left open where the match is weak. The size entry is marked missing in some rows and otherwise reads once, few, many or a size class.

D gene	CDR3 length	clone size	V gene	J gene	CDR3 protein	CDR3 DNA
TRBD1	18	.	TRBV5-1	TRBJ2-1	CASSLDHSGQGTYNEQFF	TGCGCCAGCAGCTTAGACCACTCGGGACAGGGAACCTACAATGAGCAGTTCTTC
.	14	.	TRBV30	TRBJ2-5	CAWSFGLNQETQYF	TGTGCCTGGAGTTTCGGACTAAACCAAGAGACCCAGTACTTC
.	16	.	TRBV5-8	TRBJ2-1	CASTVPPGPHYNEQFF	TGTGCCAGCACCGTGCCCCCGGGACCCCACTACAATGAGCAGTTCTTC
.	15	.	TRBV18	TRBJ1-5	CASSLTDRLDQPQHF	TGTGCCAGCTCCCTCACTGACAGGCTAGATCAGCCCCAGCATTTT
TRBD1	12	.	TRBV10-3	TRBJ2-7	CASGGATYEQYF	TGTGCCTCAGGGGGCGCGACCTACGAGCAGTACTTC
TRBD1	17	.	TRBV7-2	TRBJ1-2	CASSSNADRAHNYGYTF	TGTGCCAGCAGCTCAAATGCCGACAGGGCCCATAACTATGGCTACACCTTC
TRBD2	20	once	TRBV18	TRBJ2-5	CASSPPNLAGVGSKEETQYF	TGTGCCAGCTCACCACCGAACCTAGCGGGAGTGGGGTCTAAAGAAGAGACCCAGTACTTC
TRBD2	15	.	TRBV6-5	TRBJ2-7	CASRPVASGRGEQYF	TGTGCCAGCAGGCCGGTCGCTAGCGGGAGGGGAGAGCAGTACTTC
.	19	.	TRBV10-2	TRBJ1-5	CAITPKAAPRLPLNQPQHF	TGCGCCATTACCCCCAAGGCGGCCCCCAGGTTACCACTCAATCAGCCCCAGCATTTT
TRBD2	18	.	TRBV7-8	TRBJ2-7	CASSLPGLAGGPNYEQYF	TGTGCCAGCAGCTTACCGGGACTAGCGGGAGGGCCTAACTACGAGCAGTACTTC
.	13	.	TRBV6-1	TRBJ2-2	CASNDGEAGELFF	TGTGCCAGCAATGACGGGGAGGCCGGGGAGCTGTTTTTT
TRBD2	15	.	TRBV18	TRBJ2-3	CASSPLAGSTDTQYF	TGTGCCAGCTCACCACTAGCGGGTAGCACAGATACGCAGTATTTT
TRBD1	16	.	TRBV28	TRBJ1-1	CASSMDRRHLNTEAFF	TGTGCCAGCAGTATGGACAGGCGCCACTTGAACACTGAAGCTTTCTTT
TRBD1	14	.	TRBV5-1	TRBJ2-5	CASSPRTGQETQYF	TGCGCCAGCAGCCCCCGGACAGGACAAGAGACCCAGTACTTC
TRBD2	18	.	TRBV5-4	TRBJ2-3	CASSLGVSGGVGTDTQYF	TGTGCCAGCAGCTTGGGGGTTAGCGGGGGAGTGGGCACAGATACGCAGTATTTT
.	18	.	TRBV21-1	TRBJ1-6	CASSNHWLMSSYNSPLHF	TGTGCCAGCAGCAATCATTGGCTGATGAGCTCCTATAATTCACCCCTCCACTTT
.	16	.	TRBV10-2	TRBJ2-7	CASSRTVNSKGYEQYF	TGCGCCAGCTCTAGGACAGTTAACTCGAAGGGCTACGAGCAGTACTTC
.	18	.	TRBV6-1	TRBJ2-7	CASSEVEYYPSGMGEQYF	TGTGCCAGCAGTGAAGTGGAGTACTACCCCTCCGGGATGGGCGAGCAGTACTTC
.	12	.	TRBV6-6	TRBJ1-3	CASSYSRNTIYF	TGTGCCAGCAGTTACTCGCGAAACACCATATATTTT
.	14	.	TRBV6-5	TRBJ1-2	CASRPEIWSNGYTF	TGTGCCAGCAGACCCGAGATCTGGTCGAATGGCTACACCTTC
.	13	.	TRBV7-7	TRBJ2-7	CASSWGQGNEQYF	TGTGCTAGCAGCTGGGGTCAGGGAAACGAGCAGTACTTC
TRBD1	15	.	TRBV9	TRBJ1-6	CASSAEGQAYSPLHF	TGTGCCAGCAGCGCCGAGGGACAGGCGTATTCACCCCTCCACTTT
.	14	.	TRBV11-2	TRBJ1-6	CASSLVGGSSPLHF	TGTGCCAGCAGCTTAGTGGGGGGATCTTCACCCCTCCACTTT
TRBD2	17	once	TRBV5-1	TRBJ2-1	CASSLSASGGKYNEQFF	TGCGCCAGCAGCTTGTCGGCTAGCGGGGGGAAATACAATGAGCAGTTCTTC
TRBD2	15	.	TRBV9	TRBJ2-1	CASSVSGMDYNEQFF	TGTGCCAGCAGCGTAAGCGGGATGGACTACAATGAGCAGTTCTTC
TRBD1	14	.	TRBV19	TRBJ2-2	CASRRQGNTGELFF	TGTGCCAGTAGGAGACAGGGGAACACCGGGGAGCTGTTTTTT
.	14	once	TRBV18	TRBJ2-3	CASSPIGVIDTQYF	TGTGCCAGCTCACCAATCGGGGTGATAGATACGCAGTATTTT
.	15	.	TRBV7-2	TRBJ2-6	CASSPDPSGANVLTF	TGTGCCAGCAGCCCCGACCCCTCTGGGGCCAACGTCCTGACTTTC
TRBD2	16	.	TRBV30	TRBJ2-2	CAWRQPGLGATGELFF	TGTGCCTGGCGGCAACCGGGACTAGGGGCCACCGGGGAGCTGTTTTTT
.	13	few	TRBV19	TRBJ1-2	CASSIQGSYGYTF	TGTGCCAGTAGTATACAGGGATCCTATGGCTACACCTTC
.	17	.	TRBV5-6	TRBJ2-2	CASSFTPGHTNTGELFF	TGTGCCAGCAGCTTTACGCCGGGACATACGAACACCGGGGAGCTGTTTTTT
.	15	.	TRBV5-4	TRBJ2-2	CASSLVRGNTGELFF	TGTGCCAGCAGCTTGGTTCGGGGGAACACCGGGGAGCTGTTTTTT
.	13	.	TRBV5-6	TRBJ2-5	CASSLDLSGTQYF	TGTGCCAGCAGCTTGGACTTGTCTGGGACCCAGTACTTC
TRBD2	17	.	TRBV28	TRBJ2-4	CASSFTTGLAGVNIQYF	TGTGCCAGCAGCTTCACGACCGGACTAGCGGGGGTAAACATTCAGTACTTC
TRBD1	14	.	TRBV11-2	TRBJ1-4	CASSRDRGSEKLFF	TGTGCCAGCAGCCGGGACAGGGGAAGCGAAAAACTGTTTTTT
.	15	.	TRBV28	TRBJ2-2	CASSSGQAGGRELFF	TGTGCCAGCAGTTCAGGACAAGCCGGGGGCCGGGAGCTGTTTTTT
.	14	.	TRBV30	TRBJ1-2	CAWKLGSWNYGYTF	TGTGCCTGGAAATTGGGGTCATGGAACTATGGCTACACCTTC
TRBD1	13	.	TRBV5-1	TRBJ1-2	CASSTGQGVGYTF	TGCGCCAGCAGCACCGGACAGGGGGTTGGCTACACCTTC
.	14	.	TRBV12-5	TRBJ2-2	CASGLLASSLGLFF	TGTGCTAGTGGTTTGCTAGCGTCCTCCTTGGGGCTGTTTTTT
.	11	.	TRBV25-1	TRBJ2-1	CASSDGGEQFF	TGTGCCAGCAGTGACGGGGGTGAGCAGTTCTTC
TRBD1	14	.	TRBV6-6	TRBJ2-7	CASRNRDRGLEQYF	TGTGCCAGCAGGAACCGGGACAGGGGACTCGAGCAGTACTTC
.	13	.	TRBV21-1	TRBJ2-5	CASIPGFQETQYF	TGTGCCAGCATCCCAGGCTTCCAAGAGACCCAGTACTTC
.	14	.	TRBV28	TRBJ1-2	CASSRLTENYGYTF	TGTGCCAGCAGCCGCTTAACAGAGAACTATGGCTACACCTTC
TRBD2	16	.	TRBV15	TRBJ2-7	CATSRDWASGVGEQYF	TGTGCCACCAGCAGAGATTGGGCTAGCGGGGTCGGGGAGCAGTACTTC
.	15	.	TRBV6-5	TRBJ1-4	CASRRQAATNEKLFF	TGTGCCAGCAGACGACAGGCCGCAACTAATGAAAAACTGTTTTTT
.	15	.	TRBV4-1	TRBJ1-2	CASSQEDYLNYGYTF	TGCGCCAGCAGCCAGGAGGACTACCTAAACTATGGCTACACCTTC
.	12	.	TRBV7-8	TRBJ1-1	CASSSRPTEAFF	TGTGCCAGCAGCTCCCGGCCAACTGAAGCTTTCTTT
TRBD1	15	once	TRBV5-1	TRBJ2-1	CASSFRDRGHYEQFF	TGCGCCAGCAGCTTCCGGGACAGGGGGCACTATGAGCAGTTCTTC
.	11	.	TRBV2	TRBJ2-7	CASSAAYEQYF	TGTGCCAGCAGTGCAGCGTACGAGCAGTACTTC
.	12	.	TRBV10-3	TRBJ2-3	CASRGSTDTQYF	TGTGCCTCGAGGGGGAGCACAGATACGCAGTATTTT
.	15	.	TRBV6-5	TRBJ1-6	CASSYSFAANSPLHF	TGTGCCAGCAGTTACTCCTTTGCCGCGAATTCACCCCTCCACTTT
.	16	.	TRBV5-1	TRBJ2-3	CASSLDGGIGTDTQYF	TGCGCCAGCAGCTTGGATGGGGGGATTGGTACAGATACGCAGTATTTT
TRBD2	15	.	TRBV5-1	TRBJ2-1	CASSLGLAGGSEQFF	TGCGCCAGCAGCTTGGGACTAGCGGGGGGAAGTGAGCAGTTCTTC
.	17	.	TRBV5-1	TRBJ1-2	CASSLAVEVYANYGYTF	TGCGCCAGCAGCTTGGCCGTAGAGGTCTATGCTAACTATGGCTACACCTTC
.	15	.	TRBV7-6	TRBJ2-3	CASSLVSGGADTQYF	TGTGCCAGCAGCTTAGTTTCGGGTGGGGCAGATACGCAGTATTTT
.	13	.	TRBV30	TRBJ2-7	CAWTPVWGHEQYF	TGTGCCTGGACCCCAGTATGGGGTCACGAGCAGTACTTC
TRBD2	17	.	TRBV18	TRBJ2-2	CASSPQGGSWNTGELFF	TGTGCCAGCTCACCACAAGGCGGGAGCTGGAACACCGGGGAGCTGTTTTTT
TRBD1	16	.	TRBV7-2	TRBJ2-7	CASSSVGQGTSYEQYF	TGTGCCAGCAGCTCCGTCGGACAGGGGACTTCCTACGAGCAGTACTTC
.	15	once	TRBV5-1	TRBJ2-6	CASSPTASGANVLTF	TGCGCCAGCAGCCCGACAGCTTCTGGGGCCAACGTCCTGACTTTC
.	14	.	TRBV11-2	TRBJ2-1	CASSLEALYNEQFF	TGTGCCAGCAGCTTAGAAGCACTATACAATGAGCAGTTCTTC